This passage covers 4 T cell receptor beta chains from one sample sequenced in a study of sequential checkpoint blockade in melanoma. This sample's treatment: randomized to nivolumab then ipilimumab (arm A) or the reverse (arm B). The method was immunoSEQ multiplex PCR; TCRdb's version includes in-frame clones alone and lacks a portion of them. The sample contains approximately 3,700 clones, almost 35% of which appear only once. The source material was tumor tissue (inferred from file names), sampled from a patient given nivolumab and ipilimumab in sequence. These receptors came from a human donor with melanoma.

This chain uses TRBV5-1 with TRBJ1-1; 10 bases map to TRBD1. The CDR3 loop spans 15 amino acids. Trimming removed 0 bases from V and 4 bases from J; junction bases left unmatched: 3. CDR1 is SGHRS, CDR2 YFSETQ, per germline. The CDR3 loop is CASSLVTGGFTEAFF. CDR3 sequence (DNA): TGCGCCAGCAGCTTGGTGACAGGGGGCTTCACTGAAGCTTTCTTT.

The chain couples TRBV11-3 to TRBJ2-3; D could derive from TRBD1 or TRBD2 (6 bases each). This CDR3 comprises 18 residues. Deletions cut 5 bases from V and 2 bases from J, with 23 bases between. Germline V gene lookup returns CDR1 SGHNT and CDR2 YENEEA. DNA of the CDR3: TGTGCCAGCAGCCGTATCATAAGGGGGGAGCGACCCACAGATACGCAGTATTTT. It specifies CASSRIIRGERPTDTQYF.

This clone is labeled medium-sized. The chain joins TRBV15 to TRBJ2-6, with D uncertain. The CDR3 is made up of 14 amino acids. CDR1 and CDR2 (germline): LNHNV, YYDKDF (reference sequence). Trimming pared 4 bases from V and 3 bases from J, leaving 7 bases between. CDR3 nucleotides: TGTGCCACCAGCACAATAAGTGGGGCCAACGTCCTGACTTTC. Translated, it gives CATSTISGANVLTF.

J is TRBJ2-5 and V is TRBV5-1; a weak D match, TRBD1 (5 bases). The CDR3 consists of 14 residues. V gave up 0 bases and J gave up 3 bases, with 9 bases separating them. Germline V gene lookup returns CDR1 SGHRS and CDR2 YFSETQ. For the CDR3, the DNA is TGCGCCAGCAGCTTGGAGGGCAGGGAAGAGACCCAGTACTTC. Translating it yields CASSLEGREETQYF. Variable domain in full (rest from reference TRBV5-1 and TRBJ2-5): KAGVTQTPRYLIKTRGQQVTLSCSPISGHRSVSWYQQTPGQGLQFLFEYFSETQRNKGNFPGRFSGRQFSNSRSEMNVSTLELGDSALYLCASSLEGREETQYFGPGTRLLVL.